The sequence of this T cell receptor (beta chain) was determined in a study of post-analysis software for immune sequencing data. As for the study in general: Clinical courses comprised relapsing-remitting, secondary progressive and progressive-relapsing multiple sclerosis.

Findings and limits, study-wide: Strong co-clustering by F measure was evident for samples that had been prepared in the same batch. Significantly decreased normalized Chao1 diversity was recorded for multiple sclerosis patients relative to controls. TRBV segments more frequent in patients than in controls numbered roughly five and included TRBV5-6, TRBV5-1 and TRBV20-1.

With respect to this clonotype: Its antigen is still unknown.

The library was made from cDNA and included unique molecular identifiers. Each batch of about 0.95 to 11 million T cells produced around 460,000 cDNA molecules. In TCRdb, the PCR reads were re-called with MiXCR into one record per CDR3 protein. The sample contains some 700,000 distinct CDR3 sequences, about 60% of which appear only once. The CDR3 is 13 amino acids. V shed 3 bases and J shed 8 bases, with 14 bases lying between them. Germline CDR1 SGHDT, CDR2 YYEEEE. The sample consisted of blood. The gene calls are TRBV5-6 and TRBJ1-2, with D possibly TRBD1 on 5 matching bases. This sequence was found in a girl aged 2 to 9 with multiple sclerosis. As DNA, the CDR3 is TGTGCCAGCAGCTCTCCAGGGATCGGGGGCTACACCTTC. Amino acids: CASSSPGIGGYTF.